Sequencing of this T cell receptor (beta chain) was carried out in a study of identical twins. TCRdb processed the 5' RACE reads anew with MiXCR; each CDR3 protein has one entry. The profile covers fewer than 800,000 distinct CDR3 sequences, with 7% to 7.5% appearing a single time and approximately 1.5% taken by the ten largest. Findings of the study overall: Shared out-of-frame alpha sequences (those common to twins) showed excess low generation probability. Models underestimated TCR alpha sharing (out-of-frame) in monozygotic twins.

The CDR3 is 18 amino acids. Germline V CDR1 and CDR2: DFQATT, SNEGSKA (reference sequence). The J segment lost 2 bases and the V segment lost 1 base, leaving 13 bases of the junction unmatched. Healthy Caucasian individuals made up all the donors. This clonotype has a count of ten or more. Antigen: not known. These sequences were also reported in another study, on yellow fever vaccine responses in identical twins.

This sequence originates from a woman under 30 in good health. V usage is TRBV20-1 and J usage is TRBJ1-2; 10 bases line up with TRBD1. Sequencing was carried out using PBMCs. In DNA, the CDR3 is TGCAGTGCTAGAGGTTCGGGGGGACAGGGGCCTAGGAACTATGGCTACACCTTC. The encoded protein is CSARGSGGQGPRNYGYTF.